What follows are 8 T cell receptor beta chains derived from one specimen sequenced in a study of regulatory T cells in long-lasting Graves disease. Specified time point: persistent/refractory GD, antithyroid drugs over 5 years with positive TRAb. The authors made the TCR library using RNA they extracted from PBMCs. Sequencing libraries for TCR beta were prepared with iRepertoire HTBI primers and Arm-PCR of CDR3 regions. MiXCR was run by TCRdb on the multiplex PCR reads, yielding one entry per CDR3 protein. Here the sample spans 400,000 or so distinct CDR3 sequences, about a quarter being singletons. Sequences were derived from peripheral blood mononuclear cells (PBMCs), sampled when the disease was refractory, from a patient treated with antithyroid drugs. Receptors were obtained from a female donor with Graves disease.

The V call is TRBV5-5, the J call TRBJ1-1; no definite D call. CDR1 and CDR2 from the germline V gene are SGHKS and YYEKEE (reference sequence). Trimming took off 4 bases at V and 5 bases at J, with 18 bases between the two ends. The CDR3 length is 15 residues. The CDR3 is CASSLSGFLETEAFF. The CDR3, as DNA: TGTGCCAGCAGCCTGAGCGGGTTCCTGGAGACTGAAGCTTTCTTT.

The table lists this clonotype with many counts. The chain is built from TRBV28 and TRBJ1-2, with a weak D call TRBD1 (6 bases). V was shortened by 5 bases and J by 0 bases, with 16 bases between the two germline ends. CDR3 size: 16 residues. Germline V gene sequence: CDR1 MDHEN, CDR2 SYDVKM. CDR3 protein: CASSPGTGTANYGYTF. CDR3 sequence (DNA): TGTGCCAGCAGTCCGGGTACAGGGACGGCTAACTATGGCTACACCTTC.

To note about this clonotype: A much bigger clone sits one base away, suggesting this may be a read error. As DNA, the CDR3 is TGTGCCAGCAGTCTGATCCTGGGACAGAGCAATCAGCCCCAGTATTTT. Protein sequence: CASSLILGQSNQPQYF. The V gene is TRBV6-1, the J gene TRBJ1-5, with TRBD1 matching over 7 bases. The DNA end is more similar to TRBJ2-3, so the J call may be wrong. Germline assignment: CDR1 MNHNS and CDR2 SASEGT. The CDR3 runs 16 residues.

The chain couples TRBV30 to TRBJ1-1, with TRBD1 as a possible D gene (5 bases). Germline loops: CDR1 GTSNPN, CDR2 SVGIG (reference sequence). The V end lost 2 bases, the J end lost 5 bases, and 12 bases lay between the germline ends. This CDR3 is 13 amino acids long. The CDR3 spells CAWSRGEVTEAFF. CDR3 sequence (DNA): TGTGCCTGGAGTCGGGGGGAAGTGACTGAAGCTTTCTTT.

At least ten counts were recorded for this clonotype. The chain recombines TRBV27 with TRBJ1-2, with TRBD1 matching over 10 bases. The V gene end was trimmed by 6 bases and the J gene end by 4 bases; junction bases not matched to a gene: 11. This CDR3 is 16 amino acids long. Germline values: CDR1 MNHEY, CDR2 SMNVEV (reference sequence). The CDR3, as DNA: TGTGCCAGCAGCTCAATACGGGACAGGGGCGGCTATGGCTACACCTTC. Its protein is CASSSIRDRGGYGYTF.

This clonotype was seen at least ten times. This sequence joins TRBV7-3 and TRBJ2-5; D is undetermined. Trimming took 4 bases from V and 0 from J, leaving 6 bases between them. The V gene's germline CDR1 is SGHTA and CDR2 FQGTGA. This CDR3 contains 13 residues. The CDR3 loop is CASSSNNQETQYF. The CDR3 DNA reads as TGTGCCAGCAGCTCCAACAACCAAGAGACCCAGTACTTC.

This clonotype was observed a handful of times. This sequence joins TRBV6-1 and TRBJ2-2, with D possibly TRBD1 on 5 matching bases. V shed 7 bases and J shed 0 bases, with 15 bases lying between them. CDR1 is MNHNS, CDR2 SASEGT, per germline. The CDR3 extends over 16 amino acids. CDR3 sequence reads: CASKDGAESNTGELFF. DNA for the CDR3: TGTGCCAGCAAAGATGGGGCAGAGTCGAACACCGGGGAGCTGTTTTTT.

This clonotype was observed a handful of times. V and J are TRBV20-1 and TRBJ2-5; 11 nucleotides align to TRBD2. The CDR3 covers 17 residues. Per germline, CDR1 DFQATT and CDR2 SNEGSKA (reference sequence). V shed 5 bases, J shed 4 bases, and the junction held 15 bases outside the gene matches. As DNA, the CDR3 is TGCAGTGCTGGGAGTTACTTAGCGGGAGGGCCTGGAGAGACCCAGTACTTC. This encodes CSAGSYLAGGPGETQYF.